This T cell receptor (beta chain) originates from a study of siplizumab effects on memory and regulatory T cells. V gave up 3 bases and J gave up 5 bases; unmatched junction bases: 6. The CDR3 sequence is 15 residues long. The V gene's germline CDR1 is MNHEY and CDR2 SVGAGI. Method: immunoSEQ multiplex PCR; TCRdb's copy keeps in-frame clones and lacks some. The data show about 100,000 clones, about 95% seen once. The sequenced sample was non-Treg CD4+ T cells sorted from blood. This TCR derives from a human donor in good health. This chain connects TRBV6-5 to TRBJ2-2, with 7 positions matching TRBD2. DNA of the CDR3: TGTGCCAGCAGTTATAAGGGGAGGGAGACCGGGGAGCTGTTTTTT. Its protein product is CASSYKGRETGELFF.